A selection of T cell receptor beta chains follows, all from one sample in a study of blood T cell repertoires in COVID-19. Measured with immunoSEQ multiplex PCR; TCRdb has only the in-frame clones, and not every one. The data hold about 440,000 clones, with 90% observed a single time. What was sequenced was PBMCs or T cells enriched from blood (not recorded which). These receptors were collected from a man between 18 and 35 years old who had recovered from COVID-19. Each CDR3 is given with its conserved first and last residue. A D gene is named only where the DNA matches it firmly. A clone size is listed for some rows: how often the clone was seen (once, few, many), or a class if it is expanded.

cdr3_nt cdr3_aa v_call d_call clone_size j_call
TGCAGTGCTAGTACCGGGGCAACTAATGAAAAACTGTTTTTT CSASTGATNEKLFF TRBV20-1 - - TRBJ1-4
TGCGCCAGCAGCTCGTCTTATCAGCCCCAGCATTTT CASSSSYQPQHF TRBV5-1 - - TRBJ1-5
TGTGCCTGGAGTCGTCAGGGGGCGACGGGCTACACCTTC CAWSRQGATGYTF TRBV30 TRBD1 - TRBJ1-2
TGTGCCAGCAGCGAGACCACTAGGCACTACGAGCAGTACTTC CASSETTRHYEQYF TRBV9 - - TRBJ2-7
TGTGCCTTCCTGGACAGGGTGGAAGGCTACACCTTC CAFLDRVEGYTF TRBV10-3 TRBD1 - TRBJ1-2
TGCGCCAGCAGCTTGGGGGGCGGTAATTCACCCCTCCACTTT CASSLGGGNSPLHF TRBV5-1 - - TRBJ1-6
TGTGCCAGCAGTTTATTGGGACCGGGACAGGGGGTTCAGCCCCAGCATTTT CASSLLGPGQGVQPQHF TRBV27 TRBD1 - TRBJ1-5
TGTGCCAGCAGGGGACAGGGGGCAAGGGAGCAGTACTTC CASRGQGAREQYF TRBV5-4 TRBD1 - TRBJ2-7
TGTGCCAGTAGTATCGGGTTTGACAGGGCTAACTATGGCTACACCTTC CASSIGFDRANYGYTF TRBV19 TRBD1 once TRBJ1-2
TGCGCCAGCAGCCAAGAACGGGGCTATGGCTACACCTTC CASSQERGYGYTF TRBV4-1 - once TRBJ1-2
TGTGCCAGCAGGTTTGGGACAGATAGCAATCAGCCCCAGCATTTT CASRFGTDSNQPQHF TRBV6-6 TRBD1 - TRBJ1-5
TGTGCCAGCAGGACAGCCTCTGGAAACACCATATATTTT CASRTASGNTIYF TRBV6-5 - - TRBJ1-3
TGTGCCACCACGGGATATGGCTACACCTTC CATTGYGYTF TRBV28 - - TRBJ1-2
TGTGCCAGCAGCCAAGATCCGCGGGGGCCCCGGTACACCTTC CASSQDPRGPRYTF TRBV3-1/TRBV3-2 - - TRBJ1-2
TGTGCCAGCAGCGAAGGACAGCAGAACACTGAAGCTTTCTTT CASSEGQQNTEAFF TRBV7-9 - - TRBJ1-1
TGTGCCAGCTCACCCTCTGACAGGGCTAGGCCCCAGCATTTT CASSPSDRARPQHF TRBV18 TRBD1 - TRBJ1-5
TGTGCCAGCAGCCTACGAAAGGGACTAGCGGGAGCCGGGGAGCTGTTTTTT CASSLRKGLAGAGELFF TRBV11-3 TRBD2 - TRBJ2-2
TGTGCCAGTAAACAGAGGGGGTCCACCGGGGAGCTGTTTTTT CASKQRGSTGELFF TRBV19 - - TRBJ2-2
TGTGCCACCAGCAGCAGCGGGTATACCTACGAGCAGTACTTC CATSSSGYTYEQYF TRBV15 - - TRBJ2-7
TGTGCCAGCAGCGCGAATCAAACATTTAACTATGGCTACACCTTC CASSANQTFNYGYTF TRBV9 - - TRBJ1-2
TGTGCCGTACTATTAGCGGGGGCGAACTATGGCTACACCTTC CAVLLAGANYGYTF TRBV27 - - TRBJ1-2
TGTGCCAGCTCACCACCTACCGGACAGGGTACAGATACGCAGTATTTT CASSPPTGQGTDTQYF TRBV18 TRBD1 - TRBJ2-3
TGTGCCAGCAGCCGTACCGGGGGGAAGGGTGGCTACACCTTC CASSRTGGKGGYTF TRBV6-5 - - TRBJ1-2
TGTGCCAGCAGCTCTAATACAGGGGGACGGGGCTACACCTTC CASSSNTGGRGYTF TRBV9 TRBD1 - TRBJ1-2
TGCAGTGCTAGTCAACAAGCTAACTATGGCTACACCTTC CSASQQANYGYTF TRBV20-1 - - TRBJ1-2
TGTGCCAGCTCACCTCAGGGGGCCAACACCGGGGAGCTGTTTTTT CASSPQGANTGELFF TRBV18 TRBD1 - TRBJ2-2